This T cell receptor beta chain was found in a study of blood T cell repertoires in COVID-19. Study overall: The samples span acute and convalescent COVID-19 from the United States, Italy and Spain. In each case, the material was cDNA or gDNA derived from T cells, B-cell-depleted T cells, or PBMCs.

Germline V gene sequence: CDR1 MNHEY, CDR2 SMNVEV (reference sequence). With 5 bases clipped from V and 4 bases from J, the junction kept 14 bases outside the gene matches. The CDR3 has 18 amino acids. Source study methods: Reference gene primer amplification yielded estimated nucleated cell counts. Here immunoSEQ multiplex PCR was the method, and the copy in TCRdb shows in-frame clones only, minus some. That table furnishes V, J and clone size, whereas the DNA furnished D and trimming. The sample contains under 300,000 clones, roughly four fifths of which appear only once. The rearrangement links TRBV27 to TRBJ2-2, with TRBD2 matching over 9 bases. Sequenced input: peripheral blood. This TCR came from a woman aged 18-29 years with acute or convalescent COVID-19. The CDR3 DNA reads as TGTGCCAGCAGTGGGCGGATAGCGGGAGAGTCGGGCACCGGGGAGCTGTTTTTT. Translation: CASSGRIAGESGTGELFF.